One and the same sample provided the 26 T cell receptor beta chains below, sequenced in a study of CD8 T cells in ankylosing spondylitis. Findings and limits, study-wide: What appeared characteristic of ankylosing spondylitis blood was a TCR beta motif of about eight highly homologous variants.

TCRdb itself ran the 5' RACE reads through MiXCR, one entry per CDR3 protein. The data show 670,000 or so distinct CDR3 sequences, 19% seen once. These TCRs are of unknown antigen specificity. Sequenced input: blood, either unsorted or a sorted T cell fraction (not recorded which). The receptor source for this set is a male donor with ankylosing spondylitis.

This clonotype has only a few counts. Here the CDR3 DNA reads TGTGCCAGCAGCTTAGGAATCGGGTTGGGATTAGAGCAGTTCTTC. This codes for CASSLGIGLGLEQFF. This chain uses TRBV7-9 with TRBJ2-1, with no clear D. The V gene's germline CDR1 is SEHNR and CDR2 FQNEAQ (reference sequence). The V gene lost 1 base and the J gene lost 10 bases, with 17 bases spanning the gap. The CDR3 covers 15 residues.

The rearrangement links TRBV12-3 or TRBV12-4 to TRBJ2-3, with 7 bases identical to TRBD2. Trimming cost V 5 bases and J 1 base; bases outside gene matches: 3. This CDR3 region has 14 residues. The CDR3 nucleotides are TGTGCCAGCAGTATCCGGGGGGGCACAGATACGCAGTATTTT. Its translation is CASSIRGGTDTQYF.

The chain carries TRBV20-1 and TRBJ2-1; D gene unclear. The CDR3 spans 14 residues. Germline V gene sequence: CDR1 DFQATT, CDR2 SNEGSKA (reference sequence). V was pared by 4 bases and J by 0 bases, with 10 bases between. The CDR3 DNA is TGCAGTGCTAAGGGCGTGAGCTCCTACAATGAGCAGTTCTTC. Protein sequence: CSAKGVSSYNEQFF.

CDR3: CASSLVAGSQETQYF. For the CDR3, the DNA is TGCGCCAGCAGCTTGGTAGCGGGGTCCCAAGAGACCCAGTACTTC. V is TRBV5-1 and J is TRBJ2-5, with 8 bases lining up with TRBD2. The germline V gene encodes CDR1 SGHRS and CDR2 YFSETQ. This CDR3 region has 15 residues. Unmatched junction bases numbered 2, after V lost 0 bases and J lost 1 base.

This clonotype was picked up many times. The chain joins TRBV6-1 to TRBJ1-2; D unresolved. V was clipped by 7 bases and J by 8 bases, with 17 bases between them. CDR3 length: 13 amino acids. Germline V lookup: CDR1 MNHNS, CDR2 SASEGT. Here the CDR3 DNA reads TGTGCCAGCACCCTCCGACTTCAGGCCGGCTACACCTTC. Encoded protein: CASTLRLQAGYTF.

The chain couples TRBV12-3 or TRBV12-4 to TRBJ1-2, with 9 bases identical to TRBD1. CDR3 length: 15 residues. Trimming removed 6 bases from V and 7 bases from J; junction bases left unmatched: 12. CDR3 sequence reads: CASRESGTGWGGYTF. The CDR3 nucleotides read TGTGCCAGCAGGGAATCCGGGACAGGGTGGGGTGGCTACACCTTC.

The J gene is TRBJ2-4, the V gene TRBV2; the D is unclear. V was shortened by 4 bases and J by 0 bases, with 7 bases between the two germline ends. This CDR3 is built from 14 residues. In germline, CDR1 is SNHLY, CDR2 FYNNEI. The CDR3 DNA reads as TGTGCCAGCAGTGGGCCAGTAGCCAAAAACATTCAGTACTTC. Amino acids: CASSGPVAKNIQYF. The variable domain in full, completed from reference TRBV2 and TRBJ2-4, reads EPEVTQTPSHQVTQMGQEVILRCVPISNHLYFYWYRQILGQKVEFLVSFYNNEISEKSEIFDDQFSVERPDGSNFTLKIRSTKLEDSAMYFCASSGPVAKNIQYFGAGTRLSVL.

This clonotype turned up a few times. V and J are TRBV7-2 and TRBJ2-7; D is uncertain. V was shortened by 5 bases and J by 3 bases, with 8 bases between the two germline ends. Germline loops: CDR1 SGHTA, CDR2 FQGNSA. The CDR3 covers 12 residues. In DNA form, the CDR3 reads TGTGCCAGCAGCCCCGGATTCTACGAGCAGTACTTC. This encodes CASSPGFYEQYF.

The chain has TRBV11-3 and TRBJ2-7, with TRBD1 identical over 7 bases. V was clipped by 5 bases and J by 5 bases; unmatched bases: 12. Germline values: CDR1 SGHNT, CDR2 YENEEA. CDR3 length: 15 residues. The CDR3 spells CASSVGTVGSHEQYF. The CDR3 coding sequence is TGTGCCAGCAGCGTGGGGACAGTGGGGTCCCACGAGCAGTACTTC.

The table lists this clonotype with many counts. The genes are TRBV24-1 and TRBJ2-2, with 8 positions matching TRBD1. V lost 4 bases and J lost 3; bases outside the gene matches: 6. The CDR3 consists of 16 residues. Looked up from germline, CDR1 is KGHDR and CDR2 is SFDVKD. CDR3 protein: CATSDAGGRDTGELFF. CDR3 nucleotide sequence: TGTGCCACCAGTGACGCAGGGGGCAGGGACACCGGGGAGCTGTTTTTT.

This chain's CDR3 is CASSPGQGYRANVLTF. The CDR3 coding sequence is TGTGCCAGCAGTCCGGGACAGGGATATAGGGCCAACGTCCTGACTTTC. V and J are TRBV12-3 or TRBV12-4 and TRBJ2-6, with TRBD1 matching 9 bases. This CDR3 has 16 residues. The ends lost 5 bases at V and 5 bases at J; junction bases unmatched: 7.

This clonotype was recorded a few times. The chain links TRBV7-9 to TRBJ1-6, with 9 bases fitting TRBD1. Germline V gene lookup returns CDR1 SEHNR and CDR2 FQNEAQ (reference sequence). V shed 6 bases and J 8 bases; nucleotides not matched to a gene: 11. CDR3 length: 16 residues. CDR3 amino acids: CASSSRDRVIDSPLHF. The CDR3 nucleotides read TGTGCCAGCAGTTCCCGGGACAGGGTTATTGATTCACCCCTCCACTTT.

This clonotype was seen only a few times. In DNA form, the CDR3 reads TGCAGTGCTAGAGAAGGGCGGGGAGATTACGAGCAGTACTTC. Amino acid sequence: CSAREGRGDYEQYF. The chain is built from TRBV20-1 and TRBJ2-7; D might be TRBD2 (6 bases). This CDR3 contains 14 residues. Per the germline V gene, CDR1 is DFQATT and CDR2 is SNEGSKA (reference sequence). The germline V and J ends were trimmed by 0 bases and 4 bases, with 13 bases remaining between them.

The CDR3 sequence: CASSYRDRENEQFF. The CDR3 DNA reads TGCGCCAGCAGCTACCGGGACAGGGAAAATGAGCAGTTCTTC. The chain employs TRBV5-1 and TRBJ2-1, with TRBD1 matching 9 bases. Germline CDR1 SGHRS, CDR2 YFSETQ. V lost 3 bases and J lost 7; bases outside the gene matches: 5. This CDR3 contains 14 residues.

In its sample, this clonotype was seen many times. CDR3: CASSLGPTTNYNEQFF. In nucleotides, the CDR3 is TGTGCCAGCAGTTTAGGGCCAACCACCAATTACAATGAGCAGTTCTTC. The V gene is TRBV12-3 or TRBV12-4, the J gene TRBJ2-1, with D unclear. The ends were cut back, 1 base at V and 4 bases at J, with 14 bases in the middle. The CDR3 is made up of 16 amino acids.

This chain connects TRBV6-5 to TRBJ2-7; 10 positions match TRBD2. The CDR3 is 15 amino acids. The germline CDR1 and CDR2 sequences are MNHEY and SVGAGI. V was pared by 2 bases and J by 2 bases, with 3 bases of the junction left unmatched. The CDR3 region is CASSYALAGAYEQYF. Here the CDR3 DNA reads TGTGCCAGCAGTTACGCCCTAGCGGGGGCCTACGAGCAGTACTTC.

This clonotype came up a few times. The V gene is TRBV5-1, the J gene TRBJ2-7, with 10 bases matching TRBD2. CDR1 is SGHRS, CDR2 YFSETQ, per germline. J was trimmed by 2 bases and V by 3 bases; bases with no gene match: 14. The CDR3 is made up of 18 amino acids. The CDR3, as DNA: TGCGCCAGCAGCTATGGTACTAGCGGGGAGCCCTTCCCCTACGAGCAGTACTTC. Protein: CASSYGTSGEPFPYEQYF.

The rearrangement joins TRBV5-1 to TRBJ2-5; a weak D match, TRBD1 (6 bases). Trimming left V 5 bases short and J 2 bases short, with 16 bases between. The CDR3 is 15 amino acids. Germline V CDR1 and CDR2: SGHRS, YFSETQ. CDR3 coding DNA: TGCGCCAGCAGTTTCTGGACAGATATTCAAGAGACCCAGTACTTC. Translated: CASSFWTDIQETQYF.

Only a few counts were recorded for this clonotype. The chain recombines TRBV6-2 or TRBV6-3 with TRBJ1-5, with a tentative D call TRBD1 (6 bases). Germline lookup yields CDR1 MNHEY and CDR2 SVGEGT. Trimming took 2 bases from V and 7 from J, leaving 12 bases between them. The CDR3 is made up of 14 amino acids. The CDR3 spells CASSYEGVHQPQHF. The DNA for the CDR3 is TGTGCCAGCAGTTACGAGGGGGTCCACCAGCCCCAGCATTTT.

As to this clonotype: The junction departs from germline at one end; a sequencing error may be responsible. V is TRBV18 and J is TRBJ2-3; TRBD1 agrees at 7 bases. This CDR3 has 15 amino acids. CDR1 is KGHSH and CDR2 is LQKENI in the germline V gene. CDR3 amino acids: CSSSHDRDRTDTQYF. Written as DNA, the CDR3 is TGTTCCAGCTCCCATGACAGGGATCGGACAGATACGCAGTATTTT. The entire variable domain, with the rest obtained from reference TRBV18 and TRBJ2-3, is as follows: NAGVMQNPRHLVRRRGQEARLRCSPMKGHSHVYWYRQLPEEGLKFMVYLQKENIIDESGMPKERFSAEFPKEGPSILRIQQVVRGDSAAYFCSSSHDRDRTDTQYFGPGTRLTVL.

The V and J genes are TRBV19 and TRBJ1-1; the D is unclear. V lost 1 base, J lost 1 base, and 7 bases lay in between. Germline CDR1 LNHDA, CDR2 SQIVND (reference sequence). The length of the CDR3 is 14 residues. CDR3 amino acids: CASSIAGSNTEAFF. The CDR3 coding sequence is TGTGCCAGTAGTATAGCAGGATCGAACACTGAAGCTTTCTTT.

This clonotype was found a few times. This chain connects TRBV9 to TRBJ2-1, with 12 bases lining up with TRBD2. Trimming removed 0 bases from V and 7 bases from J; junction bases left unmatched: 5. Germline CDR1 SGDLS, CDR2 YYNGEE. This CDR3 has 16 amino acids. The CDR3 DNA reads as TGTGCCAGCAGCGTAGGGATGCTAGCGGGAGGGAATGAGCAGTTCTTC. It yields the protein CASSVGMLAGGNEQFF.

The rearrangement joins TRBV9 to TRBJ2-5; 8 bases align to TRBD2. CDR1 SGDLS and CDR2 YYNGEE come from the germline V gene. V was clipped by 6 bases and J by 5 bases; unmatched bases: 12. This CDR3 has 15 amino acids. The CDR3 loop is CASTRGYGGGETQYF. CDR3 bases: TGTGCCAGCACCCGAGGATACGGGGGGGGCGAGACCCAGTACTTC.

This clonotype appeared a few times. The junction departs from the called germline gene at one end, perhaps through a read error. J is TRBJ1-2 and V is TRBV6-5; 7 positions agree with TRBD1. The CDR3 extends over 14 amino acids. Germline lookup yields CDR1 MNHEY and CDR2 SVGAGI. CDR3 DNA sequence: TGTGCCAGCAGTTACGGACAGGCTAAATATGGCTACACCTTC. Translation gives CASSYGQAKYGYTF.

This clonotype was counted between two and nine times. The chain joins TRBV18 to TRBJ2-7; weak D call: TRBD1 (6 bases). Germline values: CDR1 KGHSH, CDR2 LQKENI. This CDR3 has 13 residues. Trimming took off 1 base at V and 5 bases at J, with 9 bases between the two ends. The CDR3 coding sequence is TGTGCCAGCTCACCACTGGACAGCCACGAGCAGTACTTC. This translates into CASSPLDSHEQYF. Together with reference TRBV18 and TRBJ2-7, the CDR3 gives the full variable domain: NAGVMQNPRHLVRRRGQEARLRCSPMKGHSHVYWYRQLPEEGLKFMVYLQKENIIDESGMPKERFSAEFPKEGPSILRIQQVVRGDSAAYFCASSPLDSHEQYFGPGTRLTVT.

This clonotype has ten or more counts. The chain recombines TRBV5-1 with TRBJ2-3; 12 nucleotides match TRBD2. This CDR3 contains 14 residues. The germline gives CDR1 SGHRS, CDR2 YFSETQ. The V and J ends lost 4 bases and 4 bases, in that order; junction bases with no gene match: 1. CDR3 in DNA: TGCGCCAGCAGCCGACTAGCGGGAGCAGATACGCAGTATTTT. Translated: CASSRLAGADTQYF.